These 24 T cell receptor beta chains came from one sample sequenced in a study of shared clonotypes between healthy human individuals. Sequencing was performed with immunoSEQ multiplex PCR; in TCRdb, only in-frame clones are kept and a portion is missing. The repertoire includes around 2,000,000 clones, 85% to 95% of them detected once, and around 1.7% sits in the top ten. CD45RO-negative cells were positively selected for CCR7, leaving out terminally differentiated effector memory CD45RA+ cells. Sequenced: naive CD8+ T cells from PBMCs. Receptor source: a man in his late teens or twenties in good health. Some clones in this sample may be carry-over from other donors' samples.

The chain employs TRBV29-1 and TRBJ2-1; D is perhaps TRBD1 (6 bases). The CDR3 runs 14 residues. Deletions cut 6 bases from V and 8 bases from J, with 20 bases between. Germline CDR1 SQVTM, CDR2 ANQGSEA. In nucleotides, the CDR3 is TGCAGCGTACAGGGCGGACTCCCTACATATGAGCAGTTCTTC. This codes for CSVQGGLPTYEQFF.

This clone was detected only once. This sequence joins TRBV6-1 and TRBJ2-5, with 11 nucleotides matching TRBD1. Germline-derived CDR1 and CDR2 are MNHNS and SASEGT. V lost 3 bases to trimming and J lost 6 bases; unmatched junction nucleotides: 6. CDR3 size: 15 residues. DNA of the CDR3: TGTGCCAGCAGTGACTGGACAGGGGGCGGAAAGACCCAGTACTTC. It specifies CASSDWTGGGKTQYF.

J is TRBJ1-2 and V is TRBV13; TRBD1 is a possible D gene (6 bases). The germline V and J ends were trimmed by 0 bases and 4 bases, with 9 bases remaining between them. The length of the CDR3 is 14 residues. Germline assignment: CDR1 PRHDT and CDR2 FYEKMQ (reference sequence). CDR3: CASSLGPTGYGYTF. The DNA of the CDR3 is TGTGCCAGCAGCTTAGGCCCGACAGGCTATGGCTACACCTTC.

As concerns this clone: Compared with germline, one end of the junction differs, possibly owing to a read error. The rearrangement links TRBV30 to TRBJ2-2, with D tentatively TRBD1 (5 bases). There are 13 residues in the CDR3. Germline V gene lookup returns CDR1 GTSNPN and CDR2 SVGIG (reference sequence). The CDR3 nucleotides are TGTGCCTGGAGTGTAATTCCCCAAGTACAGGTCCTCTTT. As protein: CAWSVIPQVQVLF.

Points on this clone: This same CDR3 is encoded by further DNA sequences in the sample. The chain couples TRBV27 to TRBJ2-7; unclear D gene. CDR1 is MNHEY, CDR2 SMNVEV, per germline (reference sequence). The CDR3 sequence is 13 residues long. V lost 6 bases and J 0 bases, leaving 9 bases between the germline ends. Here the CDR3 DNA reads TGTGCCAGCAGCTACAGCCCCTCCTACGAGCAGTACTTC. Protein sequence: CASSYSPSYEQYF.

J is TRBJ1-1 and V is TRBV11-2, with 9 bases aligning to TRBD1. The CDR3 is 16 residues long. Germline V gene lookup returns CDR1 SGHAT and CDR2 FQNNGV. With 4 bases clipped from V and 1 base from J, the junction kept 7 bases outside the gene matches. CDR3 residues: CASSSRTGAGNTEAFF. CDR3 in DNA: TGTGCCAGCAGCTCCCGGACAGGGGCCGGGAACACTGAAGCTTTCTTT.

The V call is TRBV15, the J call TRBJ2-1; the D gene could be TRBD1 or TRBD2 (5 bases each). Trimming pared 5 bases from V and 2 bases from J, leaving 16 bases between. This CDR3 contains 16 residues. CDR1 is LNHNV and CDR2 is YYDKDF in the germline V gene (reference sequence). The chain's CDR3 is CATSGTGTVTYNEQFF. CDR3 nucleotide sequence: TGTGCCACCAGCGGTACCGGGACGGTCACCTACAATGAGCAGTTCTTC.

This clone turned up a few times. The chain joins TRBV30 to TRBJ1-4, with D unresolved. The germline CDR1 and CDR2 sequences are GTSNPN and SVGIG (reference sequence). Between the trimmed V and J ends, which lost 1 base and 8 bases, there was a span of 8 bases. This CDR3 is 12 amino acids long. CDR3 DNA: TGTGCCTGGAGTGAGGACCTCGAAAAACTGTTTTTT. It translates to CAWSEDLEKLFF.

J is TRBJ2-3 and V is TRBV6-5, with 10 bases lining up with TRBD2. The length of the CDR3 is 16 residues. Germline V gene lookup returns CDR1 MNHEY and CDR2 SVGAGI. Losses at the gene ends were 2 bases for V and 4 bases for J; bases not matched to a gene: 6. The CDR3 protein is CASSYGLAGAADTQYF. In DNA, the CDR3 is TGTGCCAGCAGTTACGGGCTAGCGGGAGCTGCAGATACGCAGTATTTT.

J is TRBJ1-5 and V is TRBV6-5, with 9 bases fitting TRBD1. The CDR3 totals 15 residues. CDR1 and CDR2 (germline): MNHEY, SVGAGI. V lost 6 bases, J lost 0 bases, and 3 bases stayed unmatched. The CDR3 DNA is TGTGCCAGCAGGCCACAGGGGGCTAGCAATCAGCCCCAGCATTTT. Protein sequence: CASRPQGASNQPQHF.

This clone was counted once. V and J are TRBV7-9 and TRBJ2-3; 11 bases are a match to TRBD2. Losses at the gene ends were 5 bases for V and 5 bases for J; bases not matched to a gene: 15. Germline V gives CDR1 SEHNR, CDR2 FQNEAQ (reference sequence). The CDR3 extends over 18 amino acids. The CDR3 bases are TGTGCCAGCAGCCAACCCTACCTTAGCGGGAGGGCCCAAGATACGCAGTATTTT. Its protein is CASSQPYLSGRAQDTQYF.

This chain uses TRBV6-6 with TRBJ1-2, with unresolved D. Trimming pared 0 bases from V and 7 bases from J, leaving 9 bases between. The V gene's germline CDR1 is MNHNY and CDR2 SVGAGI (reference sequence). The CDR3 length is 13 residues. CDR3 in DNA: TGTGCCAGCAGTTACTCGGGGAGATCTGGCTACACCTTC. Translated: CASSYSGRSGYTF.

V usage is TRBV5-6 and J usage is TRBJ2-4; D not resolved. There are 17 residues in the CDR3. CDR1 SGHDT and CDR2 YYEEEE come from the germline V gene. The V gene lost 0 bases and the J gene lost 0 bases, with 13 bases spanning the gap. DNA of the CDR3: TGTGCCAGCAGCTTGGCAGATTACCCGCTAGCCAAAAACATTCAGTACTTC. It codes for CASSLADYPLAKNIQYF. Full variable domain (remainder filled in from reference TRBV5-6 and TRBJ2-4): DAGVTQSPTHLIKTRGQQVTLRCSPKSGHDTVSWYQQALGQGPQFIFQYYEEEERQRGNFPDRFSGHQFPNYSSELNVNALLLGDSALYLCASSLADYPLAKNIQYFGAGTRLSVL.

The rearrangement links TRBV9 to TRBJ1-2, with D tentatively TRBD1 (6 bases). The germline V gene encodes CDR1 SGDLS and CDR2 YYNGEE. V shed 2 bases and J shed 0 bases, with 17 bases lying between them. The CDR3 sequence is 17 residues long. As DNA, the CDR3 is TGTGCCAGCAGCGTTTCGGGGGCCATGGACGCTAACTATGGCTACACCTTC. Its translation: CASSVSGAMDANYGYTF.

The chain links TRBV4-2 to TRBJ2-1, with unresolved D. The CDR3 covers 14 residues. V lost 1 base, J lost 8 bases, and 12 bases lay in between. Germline V gives CDR1 LGHNA, CDR2 YNFKEQ. The chain's CDR3 is CASSQAMVPYEQFF. The CDR3 DNA follows: TGTGCCAGCAGCCAAGCTATGGTTCCATATGAGCAGTTCTTC.

The gene calls are TRBV28 and TRBJ2-7, with 8 bases lining up with TRBD2. Germline values: CDR1 MDHEN, CDR2 SYDVKM. With 4 bases clipped from V and 2 bases from J, the junction kept 7 bases outside the gene matches. The CDR3 totals 15 residues. CDR3 amino acids: CASSSAGGPPYEQYF. The CDR3 DNA is TGTGCCAGCAGTTCCGCGGGGGGACCCCCCTACGAGCAGTACTTC.

This CDR3 reads CASLGDIQYF. In DNA form, the CDR3 reads TGTGCCAGCTTAGGGGACATTCAGTACTTC. V usage is TRBV11-2 and J usage is TRBJ2-4; perhaps TRBD1 as D (5 bases). The CDR3 loop spans 10 amino acids. Germline V gene lookup returns CDR1 SGHAT and CDR2 FQNNGV. The germline V and J ends were trimmed by 8 bases and 8 bases, with 7 bases remaining between them.

In its sample, this clone was seen a few times. The J gene is TRBJ2-7, the V gene TRBV7-6, with 9 bases identical to TRBD1. Unmatched junction bases numbered 8, after V lost 5 bases and J lost 3 bases. CDR1 and CDR2 from the germline V gene are SGHVS and FNYEAQ. CDR3 length equals 15 residues. CDR3 sequence reads: CASSPQGAGGYEQYF. DNA for the CDR3: TGTGCCAGCAGCCCACAGGGGGCCGGGGGCTACGAGCAGTACTTC.

The V and J genes are TRBV9 and TRBJ2-1, with unresolved D. Germline V lookup: CDR1 SGDLS, CDR2 YYNGEE. Trimming cost V 0 bases and J 8 bases, with 9 bases left between them. The CDR3 loop spans 13 amino acids. The CDR3 spells CASSVAYRDEQFF. The CDR3, as DNA: TGTGCCAGCAGCGTAGCTTATAGGGATGAGCAGTTCTTC.

The gene calls are TRBV27 and TRBJ2-7; perhaps TRBD2 as D (6 bases). Between the trimmed V and J ends, which lost 6 bases and 4 bases, there was a span of 19 bases. Per germline, CDR1 MNHEY and CDR2 SMNVEV (reference sequence). The CDR3 extends over 15 amino acids. The CDR3 DNA is TGTGCCAGCAGAGAAAACGGGACTCCCGGTTACGAGCAGTACTTC. Protein product: CASRENGTPGYEQYF.

The chain couples TRBV11-3 to TRBJ2-2, with a tentative D call TRBD2 (7 bases). V was trimmed by 5 bases and J by 6 bases, leaving 19 bases between them. The germline V gene has CDR1 SGHNT and CDR2 YENEEA. This CDR3 has 16 amino acids. CDR3 region: CASSVRGAASPGELFF. CDR3 in DNA: TGTGCCAGCAGCGTACGGGGGGCCGCTAGCCCCGGGGAGCTGTTTTTT. Full variable domain (outside the CDR3, taken from reference TRBV11-3 and TRBJ2-2): EAGVVQSPRYKIIEKKQPVAFWCNPISGHNTLYWYLQNLGQGPELLIRYENEEAVDDSQLPKDRFSAERLKGVDSTLKIQPAELGDSAVYLCASSVRGAASPGELFFGEGSRLTVL.

The chain joins TRBV5-4 to TRBJ1-1, with TRBD1 matching 8 bases. Germline V CDR1 and CDR2: SGHNT, YYREEE (reference sequence). The length of the CDR3 is 15 residues. Trimming removed 4 bases from V and 6 bases from J; junction bases left unmatched: 11. The CDR3: CASSPLDREIAEAFF. The CDR3 region has the DNA TGTGCCAGCAGCCCGCTGGACAGGGAGATCGCTGAAGCTTTCTTT. The whole variable domain, filled in from reference TRBV5-4 and TRBJ1-1, reads ETGVTQSPTHLIKTRGQQVTLRCSSQSGHNTVSWYQQALGQGPQFIFQYYREEENGRGNFPPRFSGLQFPNYSSELNVNALELDDSALYLCASSPLDREIAEAFFGQGTRLTVV.

This chain links TRBV14 with TRBJ2-1; the D is unclear. CDR3 size: 17 residues. The germline V gene has CDR1 SGHDN and CDR2 FVKESK. Trimming took 2 bases from V and 0 from J, leaving 14 bases between them. CDR3 DNA: TGTGCCAGCAGCCAAAATGTACCGACTGGCTCCTACAATGAGCAGTTCTTC. Its translation is CASSQNVPTGSYNEQFF.

V is TRBV27 and J is TRBJ2-5; TRBD2 agrees at 7 bases. In germline, CDR1 is MNHEY, CDR2 SMNVEV (reference sequence). With 7 bases clipped from V and 11 bases from J, the junction kept 16 bases outside the gene matches. This CDR3 is 14 amino acids long. CDR3 protein: CASTDPRRGGEQYF. CDR3 sequence (DNA): TGTGCCAGCACCGACCCCCGCCGTGGGGGGGAGCAGTACTTC.